This entry lists 27 T cell receptor beta chains sequenced from one sample in a study of blood T cells in healthy people across ages. It was with a sample-barcoded 5' primer and a J-beta primer mix that a second PCR of roughly 7 to 12 cycles was run. TCRdb reanalysed the 5' RACE reads using MiXCR and keeps one entry per CDR3 protein. This table has hundreds of thousands of distinct CDR3 sequences, roughly 20% appearing once. Sequenced material: blood. Receptors were obtained from a man between 65 and 80 years old in good health.

Regarding this clonotype: The CDR3 does not close with the conserved phenylalanine or tryptophan, likely indicating a read error. The gene calls are TRBV5-1 and TRBJ2-7, with a weak D call TRBD2 (6 bases). This CDR3 spans 14 amino acids. V dropped 0 bases and J dropped 5 bases, with 12 bases sitting between them. Germline loops: CDR1 SGHRS, CDR2 YFSETQ. The CDR3 sequence is CASSLAGTVNEQYL. The CDR3 coding sequence is TGCGCCAGCAGCTTGGCCGGGACTGTGAACGAGCAGTACCTC.

The rearrangement joins TRBV27 to TRBJ2-5; 10 bases fit TRBD2. The J call may be mistaken, given a closer DNA end match to TRBJ2-7. The CDR3 runs to 15 residues. Germline CDR1 and CDR2: MNHEY and SMNVEV (reference sequence). In DNA form, the CDR3 reads TGTGCCAGCAGTCGAACTAGCGGGAATACCTACGAGCAGTACTTC. Amino acids: CASSRTSGNTYEQYF.

The chain has TRBV4-3 and TRBJ2-7, with a tentative D call TRBD1 (5 bases). Between the trimmed V and J ends, which lost 0 bases and 4 bases, there was a span of 16 bases. The CDR3 consists of 16 residues. Germline V gene data show CDR1 as LGHNA and CDR2 as YSLEER. This chain's CDR3 is CASSQDRGKRRYEQYF. DNA of the CDR3: TGCGCCAGCAGCCAAGATAGGGGTAAACGAAGGTACGAGCAGTACTTC.

This clonotype occurred a few times. The rearrangement uses TRBV7-8 and TRBJ2-1; TRBD2 matches at 10 bases. The DNA end favors TRBJ2-7, so the J call may be wrong. CDR1 and CDR2 (germline): SGHVS, FQNEAQ. The CDR3 extends over 16 amino acids. The DNA of the CDR3 is TGTGCCAGCAGCGGAATCTTAGCGGGAGGCTCTGGCGAGCAGTACTTC. The encoded protein is CASSGILAGGSGEQYF.

This clonotype was seen a handful of times. The J gene is TRBJ2-5, the V gene TRBV29-1; 9 nucleotides agree with TRBD1. Germline V gene data show CDR1 as SQVTM and CDR2 as ANQGSEA. This CDR3 is 14 amino acids long. Trimming took 3 bases from V and 5 from J; bases not matched to a gene: 7. The CDR3: CSVEGTGSWETQYF. The DNA for the CDR3 is TGCAGCGTTGAGGGGACAGGGAGTTGGGAGACCCAGTACTTC.

This clonotype was recorded a few times. The chain couples TRBV5-1 to TRBJ2-2, with 7 bases lining up with TRBD1. J lost 5 bases, V lost 4 bases, and 2 bases had no gene match. Germline V lookup: CDR1 SGHRS, CDR2 YFSETQ. The length of the CDR3 is 13 residues. CDR3: CASSVQGTGELFF. DNA for the CDR3: TGCGCCAGCAGCGTACAGGGGACCGGGGAGCTGTTTTTT.

A few counts support this clonotype. The chain links TRBV28 to TRBJ2-3; 8 bases line up with TRBD1. The CDR3 contains 17 residues. Per germline, CDR1 MDHEN and CDR2 SYDVKM. J gave up 2 bases and V 6 bases, and 13 bases lay outside the gene matches. Here the CDR3 reads CASSQRTGGSSTDTQYF. The CDR3 DNA reads TGTGCCAGCAGCCAAAGAACAGGGGGGAGCTCCACAGATACGCAGTATTTT.

The chain joins TRBV3-1 to TRBJ2-1; 9 bases align to TRBD2. In germline, CDR1 is LGHDT, CDR2 YNNKEL (reference sequence). The CDR3 has 15 residues. J gave up 8 bases and V 4 bases, and 9 bases lay outside the gene matches. CDR3 DNA sequence: TGTGCCAGCAGCCCACTAGCGGGCCCAGACCATGAGCAGTTCTTC. Translating it yields CASSPLAGPDHEQFF.

Only a few counts were recorded for this clonotype. The rearrangement uses TRBV7-2 and TRBJ2-3, with a possible D match to TRBD2 (5 bases). The V gene lost 1 base and the J gene lost 0 bases, with 8 bases spanning the gap. There are 15 residues in the CDR3. From germline, CDR1 is SGHTA and CDR2 FQGNSA. CDR3: CASSLVRGSTDTQYF. In DNA, the CDR3 is TGTGCCAGCAGCTTAGTCCGGGGTAGCACAGATACGCAGTATTTT.

The gene calls are TRBV5-1 and TRBJ2-3, with 7 bases fitting TRBD1. Germline assignment: CDR1 SGHRS and CDR2 YFSETQ. This CDR3 is 15 amino acids long. The V segment lost 4 bases and the J segment 2 bases; nucleotides outside the gene matches: 7. CDR3 bases: TGCGCCAGCAGCGTAACAGGGGACCCCACAGATACGCAGTATTTT. Translation gives CASSVTGDPTDTQYF.

CDR3 region: CSARPGQGSKQFF. The DNA for the CDR3 is TGCAGTGCTAGGCCGGGACAGGGTTCCAAGCAGTTCTTC. V gene TRBV20-1 combines with J gene TRBJ2-1; TRBD1 agrees at 9 bases. Looked up from germline, CDR1 is DFQATT and CDR2 is SNEGSKA (reference sequence). The CDR3 is made up of 13 amino acids. V lost 3 bases to trimming and J lost 11 bases; unmatched junction nucleotides: 8.

The V and J genes are TRBV12-3 or TRBV12-4 and TRBJ2-5; TRBD1 is a possible D gene (6 bases). The J call may be mistaken, given a closer DNA end match to TRBJ2-7. This CDR3 comprises 14 residues. The CDR3 sequence is CASSFGTKTDEQYF. The CDR3 DNA reads as TGTGCCAGCAGTTTTGGGACAAAAACCGACGAGCAGTACTTC.

The CDR3 coding sequence is TGTGCCAGCAGAAATTACAGGGCGGGAGAGACCCAGTACTTC. This encodes CASRNYRAGETQYF. V is TRBV28 and J is TRBJ2-5, with D possibly being TRBD1 (6 bases). V gave up 6 bases and J gave up 4 bases, with 15 bases separating them. The CDR3 is 14 amino acids. Germline V gene sequence: CDR1 MDHEN, CDR2 SYDVKM.

This clonotype was found once. The rearrangement joins TRBV7-2 to TRBJ1-5; D is unresolved. The germline V gene encodes CDR1 SGHTA and CDR2 FQGNSA. The CDR3 extends over 13 amino acids. Trimming shortened V by 5 bases and J by 7 bases, and 12 bases separated the two germline ends. The CDR3 nucleotides read TGTGCCAGCAGCCCCGATTATGACCAGCCCCAGCATTTT. It specifies CASSPDYDQPQHF.

The chain carries TRBV27 and TRBJ2-5; 10 nucleotides line up with TRBD2. The DNA end is more similar to TRBJ2-1, so the J call may be wrong. CDR1 and CDR2 from the germline V gene are MNHEY and SMNVEV (reference sequence). The CDR3 consists of 12 residues. The CDR3 is CASSETSGYQFF. The CDR3 bases are TGTGCCAGCAGTGAGACTAGCGGGTATCAGTTCTTC.

This chain connects TRBV29-1 to TRBJ2-5, with D possibly matching TRBD1 (6 bases). Trimming pared 6 bases from V and 4 bases from J, leaving 15 bases between. This CDR3 region has 13 residues. Per germline, CDR1 SQVTM and CDR2 ANQGSEA. CDR3 coding DNA: TGCAGCGTGACAGGAGCCCGTGGAGAGACCCAGTACTTC. Translating gives CSVTGARGETQYF.

This clonotype came up a few times. This chain links TRBV7-9 with TRBJ2-4, with 7 positions matching TRBD2. V shed 3 bases and J 0 bases; nucleotides not matched to a gene: 2. Germline V gene lookup returns CDR1 SEHNR and CDR2 FQNEAQ (reference sequence). The CDR3 spans 15 residues. CDR3: CASSFGGGAKNIQYF. CDR3 DNA sequence: TGTGCCAGCAGCTTTGGGGGGGGAGCCAAAAACATTCAGTACTTC.

This clonotype was observed a few times. The genes are TRBV25-1 and TRBJ1-2; possibly TRBD1 for D (5 bases). The V gene's germline CDR1 is MGHDK and CDR2 SYGVNS. Trimming stripped 2 bases from V and 4 bases from J, with 8 bases between. This CDR3 has 13 amino acids. Written as DNA, the CDR3 is TGTGCCAGCAGTGAAGCGGGGACCTATGGCTACACCTTC. This codes for CASSEAGTYGYTF.

The table lists this clonotype with a few counts. A much larger clone is a single base away; this may be a read error. The chain joins TRBV5-1 to TRBJ1-4; no firm D call. The CDR3 contains 14 residues. Germline CDR1 reads SGHRS; CDR2 reads YFSETQ. The CDR3 here is CASSLGGRGEKLLF. In DNA, the CDR3 is TGCGCCAGCAGCTTGGGAGGACGCGGTGAAAAACTGCTTTTT.

The J gene is TRBJ2-5, the V gene TRBV6-5; 12 positions match TRBD1. CDR3 length: 18 amino acids. CDR1 is MNHEY, CDR2 SVGAGI, per germline. Germline trimming cut 3 bases from V and 1 base from J; bases unmatched to any gene: 9. CDR3 DNA: TGTGCCAGCAGTTATTCGGGACAGGGGGCGAAAGGCCAAGAGACCCAGTACTTC. This codes for CASSYSGQGAKGQETQYF.

The chain couples TRBV20-1 to TRBJ2-7; D is tentatively TRBD1 or TRBD2 (5 bases each). Looked up from germline, CDR1 is DFQATT and CDR2 is SNEGSKA (reference sequence). Trimming left V 0 bases short and J 5 bases short, with 17 bases between. There are 15 residues in the CDR3. The CDR3 DNA follows: TGCAGTGCTAGAGACCCGGGGCTAGCCTTTGACGAGCAGTACTTC. It is translated as CSARDPGLAFDEQYF.

This clonotype occurred a few times. This chain connects TRBV25-1 to TRBJ2-1, with D possibly being TRBD1 or TRBD2 (6 bases each). The CDR3 is made up of 15 amino acids. V lost 5 bases and J lost 3, with 14 bases in between. CDR1 MGHDK and CDR2 SYGVNS come from the germline V gene. The CDR3 nucleotides read TGTGCCAGCAGTTCTTTCGGGGGCCTCTACAATGAGCAGTTCTTC. This translates into CASSSFGGLYNEQFF.

The chain joins TRBV25-1 to TRBJ2-5; perhaps TRBD2 as D (5 bases). CDR1 and CDR2 from the germline V gene are MGHDK and SYGVNS. This CDR3 spans 15 amino acids. The germline V and J ends were trimmed by 2 bases and 4 bases, with 14 bases remaining between them. The CDR3 DNA is TGTGCCAGCAGTGAACCGGCGGGTCCCCCAGAGACCCAGTACTTC. This sequence encodes CASSEPAGPPETQYF. Variable domain in full (rest from reference TRBV25-1 and TRBJ2-5): EADIYQTPRYLVIGTGKKITLECSQTMGHDKMYWYQQDPGMELHLIHYSYGVNSTEKGDLSSESTVSRIRTEHFPLTLESARPSHTSQYLCASSEPAGPPETQYFGPGTRLLVL.

This clonotype has only a few counts. This chain connects TRBV3-1 to TRBJ1-5; possible D gene TRBD1, 5 bases. The germline V gene has CDR1 LGHDT and CDR2 YNNKEL (reference sequence). CDR3 length equals 13 residues. Trimming took off 4 bases at V and 5 bases at J, with 9 bases between the two ends. CDR3 residues: CASSRGGDQPQHF. The CDR3 nucleotides are TGTGCCAGCAGCCGCGGGGGGGATCAGCCCCAGCATTTT. Complete variable domain (other parts from reference TRBV3-1 and TRBJ1-5): DTAVSQTPKYLVTQMGNDKSIKCEQNLGHDTMYWYKQDSKKFLKIMFSYNNKELIINETVPNRFSPKSPDKAHLNLHINSLELGDSAVYFCASSRGGDQPQHFGDGTRLSIL.

This clonotype appeared many times. The V gene is TRBV7-3, the J gene TRBJ2-1; 7 positions match TRBD2. V was pared by 5 bases and J by 5 bases, with 9 bases of the junction left unmatched. From germline, CDR1 is SGHTA and CDR2 FQGTGA. The CDR3 is 15 residues long. The CDR3 bases are TGTGCCAGCAGCGTTACCCCGGGACTAAACAATGAGCAGTTCTTC. Translated: CASSVTPGLNNEQFF.

This clonotype was observed a handful of times. The gene calls are TRBV20-1 and TRBJ2-1; 9 bases agree with TRBD2. Trimming took 6 bases from V and 6 from J; bases not matched to a gene: 12. The CDR3 length is 15 residues. Germline CDR1 reads DFQATT; CDR2 reads SNEGSKA (reference sequence). CDR3 sequence: CSANAGTSSSNEQFF. DNA of the CDR3: TGCAGTGCCAACGCCGGGACTAGCTCTTCCAATGAGCAGTTCTTC.

The chain joins TRBV5-6 to TRBJ2-5; D perhaps matches TRBD1 (6 bases). The DNA end is a closer match to TRBJ2-7, so the J assignment may be wrong. The CDR3 spans 15 residues. From germline, CDR1 is SGHDT and CDR2 YYEEEE. The CDR3 protein is CASSPLTGTLHEQYF. The DNA for the CDR3 is TGTGCCAGCAGCCCCCTTACAGGGACCCTCCACGAGCAGTACTTC.